Listed here are 12 T cell receptor beta chains from one sample, sequenced in a study of OX40 agonist ivuxolimab in advanced cancers. Data came from immunoSEQ multiplex PCR; TCRdb stores just in-frame clones and leaves some out. The sample has more than 50,000 clones; about 81% are singletons. This specimen was CD4+ or CD8+ T cells sorted from blood, taken in a trial of the OX40 agonist ivuxolimab. The receptors derive from an adult with an advanced solid tumor such as melanoma, head and neck, liver or kidney cancer.

J is TRBJ2-2 and V is TRBV6-1; 9 bases fit TRBD2. J gave up 7 bases and V 0 bases, and 12 bases lay outside the gene matches. This CDR3 comprises 18 residues. From germline, CDR1 is MNHNS and CDR2 SASEGT. This CDR3 reads CASSEAGWVAGANGELFF. The CDR3 region has the DNA TGTGCCAGCAGTGAAGCCGGTTGGGTAGCGGGGGCAAACGGGGAGCTGTTTTTT.

The V call is TRBV5-4, the J call TRBJ2-7; TRBD1 is a possible D gene (6 bases). The length of the CDR3 is 15 residues. Between the trimmed V and J ends, which lost 0 bases and 0 bases, there was a span of 10 bases. Germline values: CDR1 SGHNT, CDR2 YYREEE (reference sequence). The CDR3 DNA reads as TGTGCCAGCAGCTTGGACAGGGCTCCCTCCTACGAGCAGTACTTC. Protein product: CASSLDRAPSYEQYF.

The gene calls are TRBV5-6 and TRBJ1-5, with 7 bases lining up with TRBD1. V gave up 4 bases and J gave up 0 bases; unmatched junction bases: 4. The CDR3 is 15 residues long. The germline V gene encodes CDR1 SGHDT and CDR2 YYEEEE. CDR3 in DNA: TGTGCCAGCAGCCCGGGACAGAATAGCAATCAGCCCCAGCATTTT. Amino acid sequence: CASSPGQNSNQPQHF.

The chain couples TRBV2 to TRBJ2-2, with 9 bases aligning to TRBD1. Germline trimming cut 7 bases from V and 4 bases from J; bases unmatched to any gene: 4. The length of the CDR3 is 14 residues. Germline CDR1 and CDR2: SNHLY and FYNNEI. The CDR3: CASTRQGGTGELFF. In nucleotides, the CDR3 is TGTGCCAGCACACGACAGGGGGGCACCGGGGAGCTGTTTTTT.

This clone was recorded only once. The chain combines TRBV6-5 with TRBJ2-3; 12 nucleotides line up with TRBD2. This CDR3 region has 16 residues. CDR1 is MNHEY, CDR2 SVGAGI, per germline. Trimming removed 4 bases from V and 3 bases from J; junction bases left unmatched: 5. The CDR3 reads CASSLLAGGPTDTQYF. CDR3 sequence (DNA): TGTGCCAGCAGTTTGCTAGCGGGGGGGCCGACAGATACGCAGTATTTT.

The rearrangement uses TRBV7-2 and TRBJ2-5; D is unclear. The J call is doubtful: the DNA matches TRBJ2-7 better. This CDR3 spans 12 amino acids. CDR1 is SGHTA, CDR2 FQGNSA, per germline. CDR3 sequence (DNA): TGTGCCAGCAGCACCGGAGTTGCCGAGCAGTACTTC. It specifies CASSTGVAEQYF.

This chain links TRBV19 with TRBJ1-1; TRBD1 is a possible D gene (6 bases). There are 15 residues in the CDR3. Germline V lookup: CDR1 LNHDA, CDR2 SQIVND (reference sequence). Trimming stripped 5 bases from V and 0 bases from J, with 13 bases between. CDR3 sequence (DNA): TGTGCCAGTAGTCGAGGGGGGGCCCTGAACACTGAAGCTTTCTTT. This encodes CASSRGGALNTEAFF.

The gene calls are TRBV7-2 and TRBJ2-3; 9 bases align to TRBD2. Trimming cost V 2 bases and J 2 bases; bases outside gene matches: 2. The germline V gene encodes CDR1 SGHTA and CDR2 FQGNSA. This CDR3 is 15 amino acids long. In DNA, the CDR3 is TGTGCCAGCAGCTTACTAGCGGGGATCACAGATACGCAGTATTTT. It yields the protein CASSLLAGITDTQYF.

Note on this clone: This specimen includes other DNA sequences encoding the same CDR3. The V call is TRBV6-5, the J call TRBJ1-1; D remains ambiguous. From germline, CDR1 is MNHEY and CDR2 SVGAGI. V lost 1 base and J 1 base, leaving 4 bases between the germline ends. The CDR3 is made up of 13 amino acids. CDR3 coding DNA: TGTGCCAGCAGTTACTTGGGGAACACTGAAGCTTTCTTT. It translates to CASSYLGNTEAFF.

V and J are TRBV2 and TRBJ2-2; perhaps TRBD1 as D (6 bases). There are 15 residues in the CDR3. The V end lost 7 bases, the J end lost 3 bases, and 15 bases lay between the germline ends. CDR1 and CDR2 (germline): SNHLY, FYNNEI. The DNA of the CDR3 is TGTGCCAGCATTGGGACAACAGCGGACACCGGGGAGCTGTTTTTT. Amino acids: CASIGTTADTGELFF.

The chain links TRBV5-1 to TRBJ1-5; no firm D call. Germline loops: CDR1 SGHRS, CDR2 YFSETQ. The V end was cut by 3 bases, the J end by 0 bases, with 4 bases between. The CDR3 has 13 amino acids. CDR3 sequence: CASSSGSNQPQHF. The CDR3, as DNA: TGCGCCAGCAGCTCGGGTAGCAATCAGCCCCAGCATTTT.

The CDR3 coding sequence is TGTGCCAGTAGTATTCGGCGGGAGGGTGGCGAAAAACTGTTTTTT. Its protein is CASSIRREGGEKLFF. The chain carries TRBV19 and TRBJ1-4; D unresolved. Per the germline V gene, CDR1 is LNHDA and CDR2 is SQIVND (reference sequence). The CDR3 is 15 residues long. The V gene lost 3 bases and the J gene lost 8 bases, with 16 bases spanning the gap.